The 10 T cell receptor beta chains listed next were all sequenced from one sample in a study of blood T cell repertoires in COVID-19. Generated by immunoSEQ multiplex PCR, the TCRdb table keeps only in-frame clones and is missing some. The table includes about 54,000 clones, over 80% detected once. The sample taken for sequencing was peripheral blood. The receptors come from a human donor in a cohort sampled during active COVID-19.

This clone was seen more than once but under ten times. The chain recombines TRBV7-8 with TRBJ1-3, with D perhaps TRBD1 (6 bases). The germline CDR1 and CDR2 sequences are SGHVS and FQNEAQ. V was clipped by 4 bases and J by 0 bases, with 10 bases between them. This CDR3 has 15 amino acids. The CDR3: CASSSDSNSGNTIYF. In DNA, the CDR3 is TGTGCCAGCAGCTCGGACAGCAACTCTGGAAACACCATATATTTT.

This CDR3 reads CSGCQGPNTEAFF. The CDR3 DNA sequence: TGCAGCGGGTGCCAGGGGCCGAACACTGAAGCTTTCTTT. The chain is built from TRBV29-1 and TRBJ1-1; weak D call: TRBD1 (6 bases). Trimming cost V 7 bases and J 1 base, with 13 bases left between them. Germline CDR1 SQVTM, CDR2 ANQGSEA. CDR3 size: 13 residues.

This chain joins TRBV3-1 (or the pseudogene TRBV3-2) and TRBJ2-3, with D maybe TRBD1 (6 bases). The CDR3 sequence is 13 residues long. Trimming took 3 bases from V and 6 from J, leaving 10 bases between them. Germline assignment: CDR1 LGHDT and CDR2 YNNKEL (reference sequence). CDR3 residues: CASSHQGTDTQYF. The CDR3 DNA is TGTGCCAGCAGCCATCAGGGGACCGATACGCAGTATTTT.

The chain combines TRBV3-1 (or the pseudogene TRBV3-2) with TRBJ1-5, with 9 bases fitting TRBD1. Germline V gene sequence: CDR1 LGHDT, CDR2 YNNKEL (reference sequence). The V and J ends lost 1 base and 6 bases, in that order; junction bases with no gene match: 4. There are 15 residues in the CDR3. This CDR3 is CASSQGTGVVQPQHF. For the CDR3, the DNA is TGTGCCAGCAGCCAAGGGACAGGGGTTGTTCAGCCCCAGCATTTT.

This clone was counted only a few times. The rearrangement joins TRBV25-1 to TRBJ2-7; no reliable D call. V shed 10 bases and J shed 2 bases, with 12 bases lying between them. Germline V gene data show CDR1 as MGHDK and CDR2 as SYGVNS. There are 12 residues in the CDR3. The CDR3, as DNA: TGTGCCAACGCACTTGAGGCCTACGAGCAGTACTTC. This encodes CANALEAYEQYF.

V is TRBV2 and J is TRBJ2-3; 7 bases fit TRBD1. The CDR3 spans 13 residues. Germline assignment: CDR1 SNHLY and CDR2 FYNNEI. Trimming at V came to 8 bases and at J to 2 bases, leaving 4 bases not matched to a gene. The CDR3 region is CASDRESTDTQYF. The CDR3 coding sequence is TGTGCCAGCGACAGGGAGTCCACAGATACGCAGTATTTT. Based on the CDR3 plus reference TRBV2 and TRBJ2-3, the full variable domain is EPEVTQTPSHQVTQMGQEVILRCVPISNHLYFYWYRQILGQKVEFLVSFYNNEISEKSEIFDDQFSVERPDGSNFTLKIRSTKLEDSAMYFCASDRESTDTQYFGPGTRLTVL.

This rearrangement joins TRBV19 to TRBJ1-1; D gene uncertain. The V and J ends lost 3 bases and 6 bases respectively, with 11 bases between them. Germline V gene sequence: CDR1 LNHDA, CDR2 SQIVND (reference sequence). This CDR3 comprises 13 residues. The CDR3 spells CASSIEPGAEAFF. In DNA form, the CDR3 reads TGTGCCAGTAGTATCGAACCCGGGGCTGAAGCTTTCTTT.

CDR3 nucleotides: TGTGCCAGCTCAACTCTGACAGGGGGAGGCACTGAAGCTTTCTTT. Amino acid sequence: CASSTLTGGGTEAFF. This chain joins TRBV18 and TRBJ1-1; 9 bases align to TRBD1. The J segment lost 4 bases and the V segment lost 5 bases, leaving 8 bases of the junction unmatched. Germline V lookup: CDR1 KGHSH, CDR2 LQKENI. The CDR3 is made up of 15 amino acids. Drawing the rest from reference TRBV18 and TRBJ1-1, the complete variable domain is NAGVMQNPRHLVRRRGQEARLRCSPMKGHSHVYWYRQLPEEGLKFMVYLQKENIIDESGMPKERFSAEFPKEGPSILRIQQVVRGDSAAYFCASSTLTGGGTEAFFGQGTRLTVV.

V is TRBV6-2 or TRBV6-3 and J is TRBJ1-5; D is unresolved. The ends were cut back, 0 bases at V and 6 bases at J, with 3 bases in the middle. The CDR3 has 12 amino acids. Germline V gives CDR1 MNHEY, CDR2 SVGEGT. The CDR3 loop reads CASSYSSQPQHF. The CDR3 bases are TGTGCCAGCAGTTACTCGAGTCAGCCCCAGCATTTT.

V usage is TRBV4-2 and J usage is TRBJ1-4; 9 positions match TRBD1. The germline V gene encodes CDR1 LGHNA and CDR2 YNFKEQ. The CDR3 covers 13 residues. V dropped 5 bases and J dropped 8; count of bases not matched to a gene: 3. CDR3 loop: CASSKGQGEKLFF. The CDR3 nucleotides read TGTGCCAGCAGCAAGGGACAGGGAGAAAAACTGTTTTTT.